These T cell receptor beta chains were read from a single sample in a study of cytomegalovirus exposure and HLA in healthy donors. TCRdb keeps only in-frame clones here, not all; method: immunoSEQ multiplex PCR. This table has about 160,000 clones, about 81% appearing once. Sequenced: PBMCs. Every receptor here comes from a woman in her forties or fifties in good health and CMV-seropositive. Both conserved end residues are part of each CDR3. Fields, in order: V gene, J gene, D gene, clone size, CDR3 protein, CDR3 DNA. A D gene is named only where the DNA matches it firmly. Size is stated for part of the rows, as once, few or many counts, or as a class when the clone is expanded.

TRBV30,TRBJ1-1,TRBD1,few,CAWRPRRTGGAGTEAFF,TGTGCCTGGAGGCCCAGGAGGACAGGGGGCGCGGGCACTGAAGCTTTCTTT
TRBV23-1,TRBJ1-1,NA,NA,CASTSITGKNTEAFF,TGCGCCAGCACCTCAATCACAGGGAAGAACACTGAAGCTTTCTTT
TRBV19,TRBJ2-6,TRBD1,few,CASSTWTGDSGANVLTF,TGTGCCAGTAGTACCTGGACAGGAGACTCTGGGGCCAACGTCCTGACTTTC
TRBV10-3,TRBJ2-7,TRBD2,NA,CAIFLAGGKNYEQYF,TGTGCCATCTTCTTAGCGGGGGGTAAAAACTACGAGCAGTACTTC
TRBV5-6,TRBJ1-2,NA,few,CASSGTFRVGYTF,TGTGCCAGCAGCGGAACCTTCAGGGTGGGCTACACCTTC
TRBV6-5,TRBJ1-1,NA,NA,CASSYLQGNTEAFF,TGTGCCAGCAGTTACCTTCAGGGGAACACTGAAGCTTTCTTT
TRBV5-1,TRBJ2-3,NA,few,CASKEGPSSDTQYF,TGCGCCAGCAAGGAGGGGCCCAGTTCAGATACGCAGTATTTT
TRBV5-4,TRBJ2-1,TRBD2,few,CASSWDLAGVYNEQFF,TGTGCCAGCAGCTGGGATCTAGCGGGGGTCTACAATGAGCAGTTCTTC
TRBV20-1,TRBJ2-5,NA,once,CSKASGETQYF,TGCAGTAAAGCATCGGGAGAGACCCAGTACTTC
TRBV10-1,TRBJ2-3,NA,NA,CASSESLVSDTQYF,TGCGCCAGCAGTGAGTCCCTAGTGTCGGATACGCAGTATTTT
TRBV25-1,TRBJ2-7,TRBD1,NA,CASSEGQVIPYEQYF,TGTGCCAGCAGTGAAGGACAGGTGATTCCCTACGAGCAGTACTTC
TRBV5-6,TRBJ1-3,NA,few,CASSLAVGNTIYF,TGTGCCAGCAGCTTGGCCGTGGGAAACACCATATATTTT
TRBV5-1,TRBJ2-7,TRBD2,NA,CASSVGTSGGAYEQYF,TGCGCCAGCAGCGTCGGGACTAGCGGGGGGGCCTACGAGCAGTACTTC
TRBV19,TRBJ2-7,NA,NA,CASKGTEGAASSYEQYF,TGTGCCAGTAAGGGGACGGAGGGGGCAGCCAGCTCCTACGAGCAGTACTTC
TRBV5-1,TRBJ2-2,NA,NA,CASSLSTNTGELFF,TGCGCCAGCAGCTTGTCAACGAACACCGGGGAGCTGTTTTTT
TRBV5-1,TRBJ2-3,NA,NA,CASSLAPEDTQYF,TGCGCCAGCAGCTTGGCCCCCGAGGATACGCAGTATTTT
TRBV10-2,TRBJ2-1,NA,NA,CASNPFLDRYNEQFF,TGCGCCAGCAACCCATTTCTAGACAGATACAATGAGCAGTTCTTC
TRBV7-6,TRBJ1-3,TRBD1,NA,CASTPGTGWSGNTIYF,TGTGCCAGCACCCCAGGGACAGGGTGGTCTGGAAACACCATATATTTT
TRBV7-9,TRBJ1-1,NA,NA,CASSLGTTGNTEAFF,TGTGCCAGCAGCTTGGGAACCACAGGGAACACTGAAGCTTTCTTT
TRBV5-1,TRBJ1-1,TRBD1,NA,CASSPQPGTGGEMRVAFF,TGCGCCAGCAGCCCCCAGCCCGGGACAGGGGGCGAGATGAGGGTAGCTTTCTTT
TRBV5-1,TRBJ2-5,NA,once,CASSPPGGQETQYF,TGCGCCAGCAGCCCGCCCGGGGGGCAGGAGACCCAGTACTTC
TRBV14,TRBJ2-7,TRBD1,few,CASSLGQGFYEQYF,TGTGCCAGCAGCCTGGGACAGGGCTTCTACGAGCAGTACTTC
TRBV10-3,TRBJ1-1,TRBD1,NA,CAIRGQLMNTEAFF,TGTGCCATCAGGGGACAGTTAATGAACACTGAAGCTTTCTTT
TRBV15,TRBJ2-5,NA,few,CATSRARERRETQYF,TGTGCCACCAGCAGGGCTCGGGAGAGGAGAGAGACCCAGTACTTC
TRBV5-1,TRBJ1-6,NA,NA,CASSLRGFAYNSPLHF,TGCGCCAGCAGCTTGAGGGGATTCGCCTATAATTCACCCCTCCACTTT
TRBV5-6,TRBJ2-7,TRBD1,few,CASSSLDRITYEQYF,TGTGCCAGCAGCTCCCTGGACAGGATAACCTACGAGCAGTACTTC
TRBV5-4,TRBJ2-1,TRBD2,NA,CASSWGGGEQFF,TGTGCCAGCAGCTGGGGGGGAGGTGAGCAGTTCTTC
TRBV29-1,TRBJ1-1,NA,few,CSGAMNTEAFF,TGCAGCGGAGCGATGAACACTGAAGCTTTCTTT
TRBV5-1,TRBJ2-6,TRBD1,NA,CASTLYRDSPISGANVLTF,TGCGCCAGCACACTTTACCGGGACAGTCCTATCTCTGGGGCCAACGTCCTGACTTTC
TRBV15,TRBJ2-1,TRBD2,few,CATSSRIAGGWNEQFF,TGTGCCACCAGCAGCCGCATAGCGGGGGGGTGGAATGAGCAGTTCTTC
TRBV5-5,TRBJ1-2,NA,NA,CASTKVLGRGLYGYTF,TGTGCCAGCACCAAGGTCCTGGGGAGGGGTCTATATGGCTACACCTTC
TRBV5-8,TRBJ1-2,NA,NA,CASSLAGAVNYGYTF,TGTGCCAGCAGCTTGGCAGGGGCGGTTAACTATGGCTACACCTTC
TRBV6-5,TRBJ2-7,NA,NA,CASKPGHGTYEQYF,TGTGCCAGCAAACCGGGACACGGAACCTACGAGCAGTACTTC
TRBV9,TRBJ2-2,TRBD2,once,CASTPRGGLTGELFF,TGTGCCAGCACCCCCCGGGGGGGGTTAACCGGGGAGCTGTTTTTT
TRBV2,TRBJ2-7,TRBD1,once,CASSTGTGHYEQYF,TGTGCCAGCAGTACCGGGACAGGTCATTACGAGCAGTACTTC
TRBV29-1,TRBJ1-1,NA,once,CSVEGSKGRGNTEAFF,TGCAGCGTTGAGGGGTCGAAGGGAAGGGGGAACACTGAAGCTTTCTTT
TRBV5-1,TRBJ2-1,TRBD2,NA,CASSLGSGGAEFF,TGCGCCAGCAGCTTGGGTAGCGGGGGGGCCGAGTTCTTC
TRBV2,TRBJ1-1,NA,NA,CASSERASGTEAFF,TGTGCCAGCAGTGAAAGGGCCAGCGGCACTGAAGCTTTCTTT
TRBV5-6,TRBJ2-5,TRBD2,NA,CASSSGLAVSGETQYF,TGTGCCAGCAGCTCGGGACTAGCGGTTAGTGGGGAGACCCAGTACTTC
TRBV5-6,TRBJ1-1,NA,once,CASSSPGVRTEAFF,TGTGCCAGCAGTTCCCCAGGGGTAAGAACTGAAGCTTTCTTT
TRBV4-1,TRBJ2-7,TRBD1,once,CASSQSGTGAYEQYF,TGCGCCAGCAGCCAGTCCGGGACAGGGGCCTACGAGCAGTACTTC
TRBV9,TRBJ2-5,NA,NA,CASSVGTAQETQYF,TGTGCCAGCAGCGTAGGGACTGCACAAGAGACCCAGTACTTC
TRBV2,TRBJ2-6,NA,NA,CASTVQGHSGANVLTF,TGTGCCAGCACTGTCCAGGGCCACTCTGGGGCCAACGTCCTGACTTTC
TRBV5-6,TRBJ2-3,TRBD1,NA,CASSYPGTGGSIGDTQYF,TGTGCCAGCAGCTACCCTGGGACAGGGGGGTCGATTGGGGATACGCAGTATTTT
TRBV10-3,TRBJ2-1,NA,NA,CAISESDWNEEQFF,TGTGCCATCAGTGAGTCGGACTGGAATGAGGAGCAGTTCTTC
TRBV27,TRBJ1-1,NA,NA,CASSKYGSTTEAFF,TGTGCCAGCAGCAAATACGGGAGTACCACTGAAGCTTTCTTT
TRBV10-1,TRBJ2-2,TRBD2,NA,CASSATSGGSPGELFF,TGCGCCAGCAGTGCCACTAGCGGGGGGTCCCCCGGGGAGCTGTTTTTT
TRBV5-1,TRBJ1-1,TRBD1,NA,CASRKGGESTEAFF,TGCGCCAGCAGGAAAGGGGGCGAAAGCACTGAAGCTTTCTTT
TRBV5-4,TRBJ1-1,TRBD1,NA,CASSWLQGAETEAFF,TGTGCCAGCAGCTGGTTACAGGGGGCGGAAACTGAAGCTTTCTTT
TRBV6-5,TRBJ2-1,NA,NA,CASSYSTFPESEQFF,TGTGCCAGCAGTTACTCGACTTTCCCGGAGAGTGAGCAGTTCTTC